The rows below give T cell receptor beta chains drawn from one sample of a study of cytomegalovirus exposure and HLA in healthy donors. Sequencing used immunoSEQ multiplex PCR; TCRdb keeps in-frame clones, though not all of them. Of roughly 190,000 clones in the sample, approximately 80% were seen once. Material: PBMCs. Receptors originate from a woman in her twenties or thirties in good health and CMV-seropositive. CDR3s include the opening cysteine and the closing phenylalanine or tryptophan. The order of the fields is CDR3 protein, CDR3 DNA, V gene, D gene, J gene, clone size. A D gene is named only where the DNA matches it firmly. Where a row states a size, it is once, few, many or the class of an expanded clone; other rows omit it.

CDR3aa: CASSVRSASGGLNNEQFF
CDR3nt: TGTGCCAGCAGTGTACGTTCGGCTAGCGGGGGATTAAACAATGAGCAGTTCTTC
v_gene: TRBV2
d_gene: TRBD2
j_gene: TRBJ2-1
abundance: -

CDR3aa: CASSQDLAWETQYF
CDR3nt: TGCGCCAGCAGCCAAGATCTAGCGTGGGAGACCCAGTACTTC
v_gene: TRBV4-1
d_gene: -
j_gene: TRBJ2-5
abundance: -

CDR3aa: CASSLAQGDTQYF
CDR3nt: TGTGCTAGCAGCTTAGCACAGGGAGATACGCAGTATTTT
v_gene: TRBV7-7
d_gene: -
j_gene: TRBJ2-3
abundance: -

CDR3aa: CATLRGSSYNSPLHF
CDR3nt: TGTGCCACCCTCCGGGGGAGCTCCTATAATTCACCCCTCCACTTT
v_gene: TRBV6-1
d_gene: -
j_gene: TRBJ1-6
abundance: -

CDR3aa: CSSSSTGLGAFF
CDR3nt: TGTTCCAGCAGCTCGACCGGACTGGGCGCTTTCTTT
v_gene: TRBV7-9
d_gene: -
j_gene: TRBJ1-1
abundance: -

CDR3aa: CASSTGWGSYEQYF
CDR3nt: TGTGCCAGCAGCACAGGGTGGGGCAGTTACGAGCAGTACTTC
v_gene: TRBV7-8
d_gene: -
j_gene: TRBJ2-7
abundance: -

CDR3aa: CASSSSGETDTQYF
CDR3nt: TGCGCCAGCTCCTCTAGCGGGGAAACAGATACGCAGTATTTT
v_gene: TRBV10-1
d_gene: TRBD2
j_gene: TRBJ2-3
abundance: -

CDR3aa: CASSAFGGRSSYEQYF
CDR3nt: TGTGCCAGCAGTGCCTTCGGGGGGCGGAGCTCCTACGAGCAGTACTTC
v_gene: TRBV6-1
d_gene: -
j_gene: TRBJ2-7
abundance: few

CDR3aa: CASSLVASGNEQFF
CDR3nt: TGTGCCAGCAGCTTAGTCGCTAGCGGAAATGAGCAGTTCTTC
v_gene: TRBV7-9
d_gene: TRBD2
j_gene: TRBJ2-1
abundance: few

CDR3aa: CSVDGGQGEKLFF
CDR3nt: TGCAGCGTTGACGGGGGGCAGGGAGAAAAACTGTTTTTT
v_gene: TRBV29-1
d_gene: -
j_gene: TRBJ1-4
abundance: few

CDR3aa: CASSLQGVGTGELFF
CDR3nt: TGTGCCAGCAGCTTACAGGGGGTCGGCACCGGGGAGCTGTTTTTT
v_gene: TRBV6-4
d_gene: TRBD1
j_gene: TRBJ2-2
abundance: -

CDR3aa: CASSPGGEDTQYF
CDR3nt: TGTGCCAGCAGCCCAGGCGGGGAAGATACGCAGTATTTT
v_gene: TRBV7-2
d_gene: -
j_gene: TRBJ2-3
abundance: few

CDR3aa: CASSSPAGGGEQYF
CDR3nt: TGCGCCAGCAGCTCGCCAGCGGGGGGCGGGGAGCAGTACTTC
v_gene: TRBV5-1
d_gene: TRBD2
j_gene: TRBJ2-7
abundance: -

CDR3aa: CASGWGQPTDTQYF
CDR3nt: TGTGCCAGCGGATGGGGACAACCCACAGATACGCAGTATTTT
v_gene: TRBV6-5
d_gene: -
j_gene: TRBJ2-3
abundance: -

CDR3aa: CAWSVPVPGGSYNSPLHF
CDR3nt: TGTGCCTGGAGTGTACCGGTCCCAGGGGGCTCCTATAATTCACCCCTCCACTTT
v_gene: TRBV30
d_gene: TRBD1
j_gene: TRBJ1-6
abundance: -

CDR3aa: CASSTRGQGVYEQFF
CDR3nt: TGTGCCAGCAGCACAAGGGGACAGGGTGTCTATGAGCAGTTCTTC
v_gene: TRBV11-3
d_gene: TRBD1
j_gene: TRBJ2-1
abundance: once

CDR3aa: CSVKLTVGNTIYF
CDR3nt: TGCAGCGTTAAACTCACAGTGGGAAACACCATATATTTT
v_gene: TRBV29-1
d_gene: -
j_gene: TRBJ1-3
abundance: -

CDR3aa: CASTPQVEINYGYTF
CDR3nt: TGTGCCAGCACCCCTCAAGTAGAAATCAACTATGGCTACACCTTC
v_gene: TRBV6-1
d_gene: -
j_gene: TRBJ1-2
abundance: -

CDR3aa: CASSPHPGDNSGNTIYF
CDR3nt: TGTGCCAGCAGCCCTCATCCGGGAGACAACTCTGGAAACACCATATATTTT
v_gene: TRBV9
d_gene: -
j_gene: TRBJ1-3
abundance: -

CDR3aa: CASSTGLPLGENEQFF
CDR3nt: TGTGCCAGCAGCACGGGACTCCCTTTGGGGGAGAATGAGCAGTTCTTC
v_gene: TRBV21-1
d_gene: -
j_gene: TRBJ2-1
abundance: -

CDR3aa: CASSPGVVSYEQYF
CDR3nt: TGTGCCAGCAGCCCAGGGGTGGTCTCCTACGAGCAGTACTTC
v_gene: TRBV14
d_gene: -
j_gene: TRBJ2-7
abundance: -

CDR3aa: CASSYTTSGGTYEQYF
CDR3nt: TGTGCCAGCAGTTACACCACTAGCGGGGGCACCTACGAGCAGTACTTC
v_gene: TRBV6-6
d_gene: TRBD2
j_gene: TRBJ2-7
abundance: -

CDR3aa: CASSLSGQGSTQPQHF
CDR3nt: TGTGCCAGCAGTTTATCGGGACAGGGTAGTACTCAGCCCCAGCATTTT
v_gene: TRBV27
d_gene: TRBD1
j_gene: TRBJ1-5
abundance: -

CDR3aa: CASSLGGGEETQYF
CDR3nt: TGTGCCAGCAGCCTTGGCGGGGGGGAAGAGACCCAGTACTTC
v_gene: TRBV5-6
d_gene: TRBD2
j_gene: TRBJ2-5
abundance: -

CDR3aa: CASRRRSGSTDTQYF
CDR3nt: TGTGCCAGCAGGCGAAGAAGCGGGAGCACAGATACGCAGTATTTT
v_gene: TRBV6-5
d_gene: -
j_gene: TRBJ2-3
abundance: -

CDR3aa: CASRGQGGVSPLHF
CDR3nt: TGTGCCAGCAGGGGACAGGGGGGCGTTTCACCCCTCCACTTT
v_gene: TRBV6-5
d_gene: TRBD1
j_gene: TRBJ1-6
abundance: -

CDR3aa: CASREVMGNTIYF
CDR3nt: TGTGCCAGTAGGGAGGTAATGGGAAACACCATATATTTT
v_gene: TRBV19
d_gene: -
j_gene: TRBJ1-3
abundance: -

CDR3aa: CASSQGTGGTLSQHF
CDR3nt: TGCGCCAGCAGCCAAGGGACAGGGGGAACCTTGTCCCAGCATTTT
v_gene: TRBV4-1
d_gene: TRBD1
j_gene: TRBJ1-5
abundance: -

CDR3aa: CASSLFFPRGGTYQRFLADTQYF
CDR3nt: TGTGCCAGCAGTTTATTTTTCCCACGTGGCGGCACATATCAGAGGTTCTTAGCAGATACGCAGTATTTT
v_gene: TRBV27
d_gene: -
j_gene: TRBJ2-3
abundance: -

CDR3aa: CASSDFPRKNTGELFF
CDR3nt: TGTGCCAGCAGTGACTTTCCCAGGAAGAACACCGGGGAGCTGTTTTTT
v_gene: TRBV6-4
d_gene: -
j_gene: TRBJ2-2
abundance: -

CDR3aa: CASSISATGTDTQYF
CDR3nt: TGTGCCAGTAGTATCTCCGCCACAGGTACAGATACGCAGTATTTT
v_gene: TRBV19
d_gene: -
j_gene: TRBJ2-3
abundance: -

CDR3aa: CAWRTDYGYTF
CDR3nt: TGTGCCTGGAGGACTGACTATGGCTACACCTTC
v_gene: TRBV30
d_gene: -
j_gene: TRBJ1-2
abundance: once

CDR3aa: CASSYTGSGNTIYF
CDR3nt: TGTGCCAGCAGCTATACAGGCTCTGGAAACACCATATATTTT
v_gene: TRBV7-9
d_gene: -
j_gene: TRBJ1-3
abundance: -

CDR3aa: CASRTGLDYGYTF
CDR3nt: TGTGCCAGCCGGACAGGACTTGACTATGGCTACACCTTC
v_gene: TRBV28
d_gene: TRBD1
j_gene: TRBJ1-2
abundance: -

CDR3aa: CASSFGREMLQYNEQFF
CDR3nt: TGTGCCAGCAGTTTTGGACGGGAGATGTTACAGTACAATGAGCAGTTCTTC
v_gene: TRBV27
d_gene: -
j_gene: TRBJ2-1
abundance: -

CDR3aa: CASSQDREPNTGELFF
CDR3nt: TGTGCCAGCAGCCAAGACAGGGAACCGAACACCGGGGAGCTGTTTTTT
v_gene: TRBV14
d_gene: -
j_gene: TRBJ2-2
abundance: once

CDR3aa: CASTEDRTALYRQPQHF
CDR3nt: TGTGCCAGCACCGAGGATAGGACAGCCCTTTACCGGCAGCCCCAGCATTTT
v_gene: TRBV2
d_gene: -
j_gene: TRBJ1-5
abundance: -

CDR3aa: CSSSLDRSRYTF
CDR3nt: TGTTCCAGCAGCTTGGACAGGTCGCGCTACACCTTC
v_gene: TRBV7-9
d_gene: TRBD1
j_gene: TRBJ1-2
abundance: -

CDR3aa: CASSVKGVGNEKLFF
CDR3nt: TGTGCCAGTAGTGTTAAGGGGGTAGGGAATGAAAAACTGTTTTTT
v_gene: TRBV19
d_gene: -
j_gene: TRBJ1-4
abundance: -

CDR3aa: CAIRDRGHNEQFF
CDR3nt: TGTGCCATCAGGGACAGGGGTCACAATGAGCAGTTCTTC
v_gene: TRBV10-3
d_gene: TRBD1
j_gene: TRBJ2-1
abundance: -

CDR3aa: CASSRSRGVSNQPQHF
CDR3nt: TGCGCCAGCAGTCGCTCACGCGGGGTAAGCAATCAGCCCCAGCATTTT
v_gene: TRBV23-1
d_gene: -
j_gene: TRBJ1-5
abundance: -

CDR3aa: CSVVGDMREQYF
CDR3nt: TGCAGCGTTGTGGGGGACATGCGGGAGCAGTACTTC
v_gene: TRBV29-1
d_gene: -
j_gene: TRBJ2-7
abundance: once

CDR3aa: CASSPRQGRDEAFF
CDR3nt: TGTGCCAGCTCACCAAGACAGGGACGCGATGAAGCTTTCTTT
v_gene: TRBV18
d_gene: TRBD1
j_gene: TRBJ1-1
abundance: -